This T cell receptor (beta chain) emerged from a study of blood T cell repertoires in COVID-19. Study context: Material from acute and convalescent COVID-19 was sourced from the United States, Italy and Spain. In each case, the material was cDNA or gDNA derived from T cells, B-cell-depleted T cells, or PBMCs.

The data were produced by immunoSEQ multiplex PCR, yet TCRdb's version contains in-frame clones alone and is incomplete. The sample lists over 150,000 clones, around 85% seen once, with around 1.1% in the top ten. Germline CDR1 reads MDHEN; CDR2 reads SYDVKM. This CDR3 is built from 13 residues. Deletions cut 3 bases from V and 7 bases from J, with 13 bases between. The gene calls are TRBV28 and TRBJ2-7, with D possibly being TRBD1 (5 bases). The source material was peripheral blood. This TCR was sampled from a man aged 25-40 years with acute or convalescent COVID-19. The CDR3 here is CASSFPRVGEQYF. For the CDR3, the DNA is TGTGCCAGCAGTTTTCCCAGGGTGGGGGAGCAGTACTTC.